The rows below give T cell receptor beta chains drawn from one sample of a study of T cells in Graves' hyperthyroidism and ophthalmopathy. One entry per CDR3 protein, called by TCRdb with MiXCR from the multiplex PCR reads. The sample carries approximately 480,000 distinct CDR3 sequences, about a fifth recorded once. Sequences were obtained from blood. Receptor source: a man between 18 and 35 years old with Graves' hyperthyroidism. Each CDR3 is given with its conserved first and last residue. The order of the fields is clone size, D gene, J gene, V gene, CDR3 DNA, CDR3 protein. A D gene is named only where the DNA matches it firmly. A row's size may be missing; if present it is once, few, many or a size class.

many TRBD1 TRBJ2-7 TRBV6-2/TRBV6-3 TGTGCCAGCAGCTGGGGACAGGGACCGGACGAGCAGTACTTC CASSWGQGPDEQYF
many - TRBJ2-7 TRBV19 TGTGCCAGTAGTATAGTGGCGGGTTCAACCTACGAGCAGTACTTC CASSIVAGSTYEQYF
- - TRBJ2-7 TRBV4-1 TGCGCCAGCAGCCAAGTTTCTGACGGCACCTACGAGCAGTACTTC CASSQVSDGTYEQYF
many - TRBJ1-1 TRBV19 TGTGCCAGTAGTACAGGACTAGGGATCACTGAAGCTTTCTTT CASSTGLGITEAFF
- - TRBJ1-1 TRBV30 TGTGCCTGGAGTGTAGGGGCCATTGTACCTTTCTTT CAWSVGAIVPFF
- - TRBJ2-2 TRBV12-3/TRBV12-4 TGTGCCAGCAGTTCCCCGGGATTTAAGAACACCGGGGAGCTGTTTTTT CASSSPGFKNTGELFF
many TRBD1 TRBJ1-2 TRBV4-1 TGCGCCAGCAGACAGGGGGCCGATGGCTACACCTTC CASRQGADGYTF
many - TRBJ1-1 TRBV11-1 TGTGCCAGCAGCTTTGGTGGGGGCAGGAACACTGAAGCTTTCTTT CASSFGGGRNTEAFF
- - TRBJ1-2 TRBV6-1 TGTGCCAGCAGTCGAGACAGGACCTATGGCTACACCTTC CASSRDRTYGYTF
once - TRBJ2-7 TRBV6-1 TGTGCCAGCAGTGAAGGGGGGCTGGCCTACGAGCAGTACTTC CASSEGGLAYEQYF
few - TRBJ2-5 TRBV5-1 TGCGCCAGGGAGAGGGAGTCCCAGTACTTC CARERESQYF
many - TRBJ1-2 TRBV19 TGTGCCAGTAGTATGGAGGCAGGGGTGGATGGCTACACCTTC CASSMEAGVDGYTF
many - TRBJ1-2 TRBV30 TGTGCCTGGAGCCGGGGAAGTGGCTACACCTTC CAWSRGSGYTF
- - TRBJ1-6 TRBV5-1 TGCGCCAGCAGCTTCTACCCGGGGTTTAATTCACCCCTCCACTTT CASSFYPGFNSPLHF
few TRBD1 TRBJ1-2 TRBV6-5 TGTGCCAGCAGTTACTCGAGAGACAGGGGCATTGGCTACACCTTC CASSYSRDRGIGYTF
- TRBD1 TRBJ1-2 TRBV20-1 TGCAGTGCTCCCCCAGGGACAGGGGGGACCTATGGCTACACCTTC CSAPPGTGGTYGYTF
many TRBD2 TRBJ2-5 TRBV9 TGTGCCAGCAGCGTAGCGGGGGGATTAGAAGAGACCCAGTACTTC CASSVAGGLEETQYF
many - TRBJ2-7 TRBV27 TGTGCCAGCAGTTTCGGGCGGGGACTCTACGAGCAGTACTTC CASSFGRGLYEQYF
few - TRBJ1-1 TRBV6-1 TGTGCCAGCAGTCAGATGGGGTTTGGGACGTCTGAAACTTTCTTT CASSQMGFGTSETFF
few TRBD1 TRBJ2-7 TRBV5-4 TGTGCCAGCGGGGGACAGGGGTACGAGCAGTACTTC CASGGQGYEQYF
many - TRBJ2-2 TRBV11-2 TGTGCCAGCAGCCCCGGGATCTGGAACACCGGGGAGCTGTTTTTT CASSPGIWNTGELFF
few TRBD1 TRBJ2-3 TRBV24-1 TGTGCCACCAGTGTGGTGGACAGGGATAGTCATACGCAGTATTTT CATSVVDRDSHTQYF
- TRBD1 TRBJ1-1 TRBV11-2 TGTGCCAGCAGCCCTCGAGGGACAGGGATGGGCAAGAACACTGAAGCTTTCTTT CASSPRGTGMGKNTEAFF
many - TRBJ1-1 TRBV20-1 TGCAGTGCTAAGGACCGGGTTGGAGCTTTCTTT CSAKDRVGAFF
- - TRBJ2-7 TRBV20-1 TGCAGTGCTAGCGGGACCTACGAGCAGTACTTC CSASGTYEQYF
many TRBD1 TRBJ2-6 TRBV6-1 TGTGCCAGCAGGGAACCGGACAGGGGGCTAACTGGGGCCAACGTCCTGACTTTC CASREPDRGLTGANVLTF
many - TRBJ1-1 TRBV12-3/TRBV12-4 TGTGCCAGCAGTTTAGACCCAATGATGAACACTGAAGCTTTCTTT CASSLDPMMNTEAFF
many TRBD2 TRBJ2-7 TRBV2 TGTGCCAGCAGGGGACTAGCGGGGGCCTACGAGCAGTACTTC CASRGLAGAYEQYF
few - TRBJ2-5 TRBV20-1 TGCAGTGTTCGAGAGACCCAGTACTTC CSVRETQYF
- TRBD1 TRBJ1-1 TRBV28 TGTGCCAGCAGTTTTATTCTCGGGGGGTGGGACAGGGGTGAAGCTTTCTTT CASSFILGGWDRGEAFF
- - TRBJ1-5 TRBV3-1 TGTGCCAGCAGCCAAAAGGATGGCAATCAGCCCCAGCATTTT CASSQKDGNQPQHF
- TRBD2 TRBJ2-7 TRBV20-1 TGCAGTGTTTTTAGCGGGGAAAGCTCCTACGAGCAGTACTTC CSVFSGESSYEQYF
many TRBD1 TRBJ1-1 TRBV28 TGTGCCAGCAGTCTTCGGGGGACAGGGCCCATGAACACTGAAGCTTTCTTT CASSLRGTGPMNTEAFF
- TRBD1 TRBJ2-7 TRBV28 TGTGCCAGCAGTAAAGGGACAGCTCCCTTCTACGAGCAGTACTTC CASSKGTAPFYEQYF
- - TRBJ1-2 TRBV28 TGTGCCAGCAGTTTAGAGGGGATTGGCTACACCTTC CASSLEGIGYTF
- - TRBJ2-7 TRBV27 TGTGCCAGCAGTTTGACGCCGGGGGCCTCCTACGAGCAGTACTTC CASSLTPGASYEQYF
- TRBD1 TRBJ2-2 TRBV2 TGTGCCAGCAGAGTACGACAGGGGCGGACCGGGGAGCTGTTTTTT CASRVRQGRTGELFF
- - TRBJ2-5 TRBV20-1 TGCAGTGCTCGGATAGTGGAGACCCAGTACTTC CSARIVETQYF
many - TRBJ1-1 TRBV6-6 TGTGCCAGCAGTCTAGGTCAGGGGCCGCCCATGAACACTGAAGCTTTCTTT CASSLGQGPPMNTEAFF
- - TRBJ1-6 TRBV28 TGTGCCAGCAGTCCAGGGACTTACTCACCCCTCCACTTT CASSPGTYSPLHF